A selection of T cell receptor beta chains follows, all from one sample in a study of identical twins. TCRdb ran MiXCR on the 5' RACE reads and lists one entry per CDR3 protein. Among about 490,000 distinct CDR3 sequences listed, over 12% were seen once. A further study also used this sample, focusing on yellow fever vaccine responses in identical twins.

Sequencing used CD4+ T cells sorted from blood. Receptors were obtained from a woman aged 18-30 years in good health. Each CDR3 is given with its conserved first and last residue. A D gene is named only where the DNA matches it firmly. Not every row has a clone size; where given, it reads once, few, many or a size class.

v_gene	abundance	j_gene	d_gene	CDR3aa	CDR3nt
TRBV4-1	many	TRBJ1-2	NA	CASSQDRPLNVGHYGYTF	TGCGCCAGCAGCCAAGATCGGCCCTTAAATGTAGGGCATTATGGCTACACCTTC
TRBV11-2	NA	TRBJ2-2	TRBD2	CASSRKGREGPPNTGELFF	TGTGCCAGCAGCCGAAAGGGGCGGGAGGGCCCCCCGAACACCGGGGAGCTGTTTTTT
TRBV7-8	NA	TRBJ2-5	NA	CASSLATVQETQYF	TGTGCCAGCAGCTTAGCGACTGTTCAAGAGACCCAGTACTTC
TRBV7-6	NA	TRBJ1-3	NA	CASSLAPVGGSGNTIYF	TGTGCCAGCAGCTTAGCCCCGGTGGGGGGAAGTGGAAACACCATATATTTT
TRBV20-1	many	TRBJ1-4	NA	CSASGQNREKLFF	TGCAGTGCTAGTGGTCAGAACCGTGAAAAACTGTTTTTT
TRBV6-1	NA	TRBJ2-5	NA	CAFGEGSMETQYF	TGTGCCTTTGGAGAGGGGTCCATGGAGACCCAGTACTTC
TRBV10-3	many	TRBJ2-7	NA	CAISGTDAKYEQYF	TGTGCCATCAGTGGGACAGACGCTAAGTACGAGCAGTACTTC
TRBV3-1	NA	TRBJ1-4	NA	CASSPQRREKLFF	TGTGCCAGCAGCCCTCAGAGGAGGGAAAAACTGTTTTTT
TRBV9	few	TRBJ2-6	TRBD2	CASSTSGSSGANVLTF	TGTGCCAGCAGCACTAGCGGGAGTTCTGGGGCCAACGTCCTGACTTTC
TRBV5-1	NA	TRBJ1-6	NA	CASSLDLTGSYNSPLHF	TGCGCCAGCAGCTTGGATCTGACCGGCTCCTATAATTCACCCCTCCACTTT